A selection of T cell receptor beta chains follows, all from one sample in a study of T cells in Graves' hyperthyroidism and ophthalmopathy. One entry per CDR3 protein, called by TCRdb with MiXCR from the multiplex PCR reads. Of hundreds of thousands of distinct CDR3 sequences listed, about 19% are singletons. Sequenced sample: blood. Receptors originate from a woman aged 45-60 years with Graves' hyperthyroidism that later progressed to Graves' ophthalmopathy. Each CDR3 is given with its conserved first and last residue. A D gene is named only where the DNA matches it firmly. Clone size is shown for a subset of rows, as once, few, many or a class of expanded clone.

>TRBD2|TRBV18|TRBJ2-1|many
TGTGCCAGCTCACCGATAGCGGGGGGCTCCTACAATGAGCAGTTCTTC
CASSPIAGGSYNEQFF
>-|TRBV30|TRBJ2-2|few
TGTGCCTGGAGTGTCTTCTGGCTACAGGAGAAGGGGACCGGGGAGCTGTTTTTT
CAWSVFWLQEKGTGELFF
>TRBD1|TRBV5-1|TRBJ1-4|many
TGCGCCAGCAGCTCTAGCGGGACAGGGGATGAAAAACTGTTTTTT
CASSSSGTGDEKLFF
>-|TRBV20-1|TRBJ1-1|many
TGCAGTGCTAGTCCATCGGTGAGCACTGAAGCTTTCTTT
CSASPSVSTEAFF
>TRBD2|TRBV3-1|TRBJ2-5|few
TGTGCCAGCAGCCAAGACCCTAGCGGGGGGCAAGAGACCCAGTACTTC
CASSQDPSGGQETQYF
>-|TRBV20-1|TRBJ1-2|-
TGCAGTGCTTCCCGACACACTATAGATGGCTACACCTTC
CSASRHTIDGYTF
>-|TRBV7-2|TRBJ2-1|-
TGTGCCAGCAGCTTACGTGGTCGAGAGCAGTTCTTC
CASSLRGREQFF
>TRBD1|TRBV30|TRBJ1-2|many
TGTGCCTGGAGTCACACCACAGGGGACGTAGGCTACACCTTC
CAWSHTTGDVGYTF
>TRBD1|TRBV7-3|TRBJ2-2|many
TGTGCCAGTAACAGGGGGCCGAACACCGGGGAGCTGTTTTTT
CASNRGPNTGELFF
>TRBD1|TRBV2|TRBJ2-7|many
TGTGCCAGCGGACAGGCTAACTACGAGCAGTACTTC
CASGQANYEQYF
>TRBD1|TRBV18|TRBJ1-5|many
TGTGCCAGCTCTCAAGGGACAGGGCGAAATCAGCCCCAGCATTTT
CASSQGTGRNQPQHF
>TRBD2|TRBV6-1|TRBJ2-1|many
TGTGCCAGCAGGGGGGGACTAGCGGGGGGGCCAGCGTCCTACAATGAGCAGTTCTTC
CASRGGLAGGPASYNEQFF
>-|TRBV4-2|TRBJ2-4|-
TGTGCCAGCAGCCAAGTCAATGAGCAAGCCAAAAACATTCAGTACTTC
CASSQVNEQAKNIQYF
>-|TRBV5-1|TRBJ2-1|many
TGCGCCAGCACTCAAAACGTCTCAGGGGGGAAAGTGGATGAGCAGTTCTTC
CASTQNVSGGKVDEQFF
>-|TRBV24-1|TRBJ2-3|few
TGTGCCACCAGTGATTTTACAGGGACCGATCACACAGATACGCAGTATTTT
CATSDFTGTDHTDTQYF
>TRBD2|TRBV6-2/TRBV6-3|TRBJ2-1|-
TGTGCCAGCACCTACTGGGCTAGCGGGGGTTATGAGAAGTTCTTC
CASTYWASGGYEKFF
>-|TRBV6-1|TRBJ2-2|-
TGTGCCAGTAATACAGGCTGGAACACCGGGGAGCTGTTTTTT
CASNTGWNTGELFF
>-|TRBV9|TRBJ1-1|many
TGTGCCAGCAGCGCCCCTGAGGCGGACACTGAAGCTTTCTTT
CASSAPEADTEAFF
>TRBD2|TRBV29-1|TRBJ2-5|many
TGCAGCGTCAAGACTAGCGGACAAGAGACCCAGTACTTC
CSVKTSGQETQYF
>TRBD2|TRBV7-9|TRBJ2-3|-
TGTGCCAGCAGACGCGGGGGGCGGGGCACAGATACGCAGTATTTT
CASRRGGRGTDTQYF
>TRBD1|TRBV19|TRBJ1-2|-
TGTGCCAGTAAGCGGGACAGAAACTATGGCTACACCTTC
CASKRDRNYGYTF
>TRBD2|TRBV7-6|TRBJ2-7|-
TGTGCCAGCAGCCAACGGGACTACTACGAGCAGTACTTC
CASSQRDYYEQYF
>TRBD2|TRBV5-1|TRBJ2-3|many
TGCGCCAGCACCTGGACTAGCGGGGGAACAGATACGCAGTATTTT
CASTWTSGGTDTQYF
>TRBD1|TRBV3-1|TRBJ1-4|-
TGTGCCAGCAGACAAGCAGGACAGGGAGCAACTAATGAAAAACTGTTTTTT
CASRQAGQGATNEKLFF
>TRBD1|TRBV6-1|TRBJ2-4|few
TGTGCCAGCAGCTCGGACAGGGGGGTTAAAAACATTCAGTACTTC
CASSSDRGVKNIQYF
>TRBD2|TRBV10-3|TRBJ2-5|few
TGTGCCATCAGTGAGATGGGGGGGTGGGAGACCCAGTACTTC
CAISEMGGWETQYF
>-|TRBV2|TRBJ1-4|-
TGTGCCAGCATTGGAGGGGGAATGAATGAAAAACTGTTTTTT
CASIGGGMNEKLFF
>TRBD1|TRBV12-3/TRBV12-4|TRBJ1-1|many
TGTGCCAGCAGCCGGACAGGGTTCTCTGAAGCTTTCTTT
CASSRTGFSEAFF
>TRBD2|TRBV5-1|TRBJ2-5|-
TGCGCCAGCAGCTTCGGACTAGCGGGGGGGCAACGAGAGACCCAGTACTTC
CASSFGLAGGQRETQYF
>-|TRBV7-8|TRBJ2-1|many
TGTGCCAGCAGCTTGTGGGGGGACAGCCCCTACAATGAGCAGTTCTTC
CASSLWGDSPYNEQFF
>-|TRBV15|TRBJ2-5|few
TGTGCCACCAGCAGGGCCCACGGGGAGACCCAGTACTTC
CATSRAHGETQYF
>-|TRBV4-1|TRBJ2-1|few
TGCGCCAGCAGCCCACCTAACGGGCGGTTAGTGGATGAGCAGTTCTTC
CASSPPNGRLVDEQFF
>-|TRBV19|TRBJ1-6|many
TGTGCCAGTAGAGTGAGCTCCTATAATTCACCCCTCCACTTT
CASRVSSYNSPLHF
>-|TRBV10-3|TRBJ1-5|few
TGTGCCATCAGTGACCAGGGTGGAAGCAATCAGCCCCAGCATTTT
CAISDQGGSNQPQHF
>-|TRBV19|TRBJ1-5|few
TGTGCCAGTAGTATAGATCCCCCAGGGAGCAATCAGCCCCAGCATTTT
CASSIDPPGSNQPQHF
>-|TRBV3-1|TRBJ1-1|many
TGTGCCAGCAGCCAAGATATGGGATTTCTGAACACTGAAGCTTTCTTT
CASSQDMGFLNTEAFF
>-|TRBV20-1|TRBJ1-2|-
TGCAGTGCTAGAGTCTTGGACAGCGGCGGGGGCTATGGCTACACCTTC
CSARVLDSGGGYGYTF
>TRBD1|TRBV9|TRBJ1-2|-
TGTGCCAGCTCAGGGGGCGAATACTATGGCTACACCTTC
CASSGGEYYGYTF
>-|TRBV12-3/TRBV12-4|TRBJ2-1|many
TGTGCCAGCAGTCTAGGGGGGGCCCGTTACAATGAGCAGTTCTTC
CASSLGGARYNEQFF
>-|TRBV18|TRBJ1-1|many
TGTGCCAGCTCACCACCCTTCAGGGCAATGAACACTGAAGCTTTCTTT
CASSPPFRAMNTEAFF
>-|TRBV30|TRBJ1-4|many
TGTGCCTGGAGGCAGGGGTTAAATGAAAAACTGTTTTTT
CAWRQGLNEKLFF
>-|TRBV19|TRBJ2-1|few
TGTGCCAGTAGCGTCCCCTTCGGGGCAAACTACAATGAGCAGTTCTTC
CASSVPFGANYNEQFF
>-|TRBV7-9|TRBJ2-1|-
TGTGCCAGCATCGAAGATCGTTACAATGAGCAGTTCTTC
CASIEDRYNEQFF
>-|TRBV2|TRBJ1-2|many
TGTGCCAGCACCTGGCAGGGTGGTCTCTATGGCTACACCTTC
CASTWQGGLYGYTF
>-|TRBV15|TRBJ1-5|few
TGTGCCACCAGCAACGACACACGTTATAGCAATCAGCCCCAGCATTTT
CATSNDTRYSNQPQHF
>TRBD2|TRBV18|TRBJ2-7|few
TGTGCCAGCTCCTCAAGCGGGGGCCAACCCTACTACGAGCAGTGCTTC
CASSSSGGQPYYEQCF
>-|TRBV7-9|TRBJ2-3|-
TGTGCCAGCAGCTCCCGACTCGCAGATACGCAGTATTTT
CASSSRLADTQYF
>-|TRBV5-1|TRBJ1-4|many
TGCGCCAGCAGCTTGGGACCGACTAATGAAAAACTGTTTTTT
CASSLGPTNEKLFF
>TRBD2|TRBV2|TRBJ2-3|-
TGTGCCAGCAGTGAATTATCAGCGGGGGGCACAGATACGCAGTATTTT
CASSELSAGGTDTQYF
>-|TRBV20-1|TRBJ2-1|many
TGCAGTGCCCCCAAGCCCGACAGGAGTTACAATGAGCAGTTCTTC
CSAPKPDRSYNEQFF
>-|TRBV5-5|TRBJ2-2|few
TGTGCCAGCAGTTTGATACAGTCGAACACCGGGGAGCTGTTTTTT
CASSLIQSNTGELFF
>-|TRBV18|TRBJ1-1|many
TGTGCCAGCAGCCCCCCGGGGCGCTTGAACACTGAAGCTTTCTTT
CASSPPGRLNTEAFF
>-|TRBV12-3/TRBV12-4|TRBJ2-7|many
TGTGCCAGCAGTTTGCCTCCCGGACAGCAGTACTTC
CASSLPPGQQYF
>TRBD2|TRBV20-1|TRBJ2-5|many
TGCAGTGCTAGCCGAGGACTAGCGGCTCAAGGGACCCAGTACTTC
CSASRGLAAQGTQYF
>TRBD1|TRBV7-3|TRBJ1-1|-
TGTGCCAGCAGCTTCTCGGGACAGGGGGGAATTGAAGCTTTCTTT
CASSFSGQGGIEAFF
>TRBD2|TRBV5-1|TRBJ2-2|many
TGCGCCAGCAGCTCCGGAGTCCGGACTAGCGGAAACGGGGAGCTGTTTTTT
CASSSGVRTSGNGELFF
>-|TRBV27|TRBJ1-5|many
TGTGCCAGCAGTGATAGCAATCAGCCCCAGCATTTT
CASSDSNQPQHF
>-|TRBV3-1|TRBJ2-3|many
TGTGCCAGCAGCCAAGAACCTAGCGCAGATACGCAGTATTTT
CASSQEPSADTQYF
>TRBD1|TRBV12-3/TRBV12-4|TRBJ2-3|few
TGTGCCAGCAGTTACCTGACCGGGACAGGGAATCAGCCCCAGTATTTT
CASSYLTGTGNQPQYF
>-|TRBV4-1|TRBJ2-3|-
TGCGCCAGCGGCCAAGTGGTGGCGGGTGCGGATACGCAGTATTTT
CASGQVVAGADTQYF